This TCR beta chain originates from a study of blood T cell repertoires in COVID-19. About the study: PBMCs, B-cell-depleted T cells, or T cells provided the cDNA or gDNA that made up the material.

Authors' processing steps: By means of reference gene primer amplification, nucleated cell counts were estimated. Clones were sequenced by immunoSEQ multiplex PCR, and TCRdb holds only the in-frame ones, with some missing. V and J calls and clone size are those listed in that table; D and trimming were worked out from the DNA. The data show approximately 150,000 clones, 65% to 85% seen once. The CDR3 is made up of 14 amino acids. V trimming: 6 bases; J trimming: 5 bases; junction bases outside the gene matches: 10. Germline CDR1 and CDR2: MNHEY and SVGAGI. Sequencing input: peripheral blood. This rearrangement joins TRBV6-5 to TRBJ2-7; 7 nucleotides agree with TRBD1. The receptor was derived from a woman over 75 with acute or convalescent COVID-19. Written as DNA, the CDR3 is TGTGCCAGCAGCCGCCCGGACAGGATGAACGAGCAGTACTTC. This encodes CASSRPDRMNEQYF.